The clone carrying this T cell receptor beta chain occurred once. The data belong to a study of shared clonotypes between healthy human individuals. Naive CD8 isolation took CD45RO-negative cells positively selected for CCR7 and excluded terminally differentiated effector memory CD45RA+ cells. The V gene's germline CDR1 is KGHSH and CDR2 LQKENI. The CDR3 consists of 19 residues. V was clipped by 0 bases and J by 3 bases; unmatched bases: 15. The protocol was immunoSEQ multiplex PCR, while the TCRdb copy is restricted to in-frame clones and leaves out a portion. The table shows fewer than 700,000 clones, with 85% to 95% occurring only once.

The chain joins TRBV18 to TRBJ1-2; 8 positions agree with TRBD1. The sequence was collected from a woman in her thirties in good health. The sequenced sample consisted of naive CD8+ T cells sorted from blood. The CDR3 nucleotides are TGTGCCAGCTCACCACCGTCTGCTGGACAGGGCAATTGGGACTATGGCTACACCTTC. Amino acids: CASSPPSAGQGNWDYGYTF.